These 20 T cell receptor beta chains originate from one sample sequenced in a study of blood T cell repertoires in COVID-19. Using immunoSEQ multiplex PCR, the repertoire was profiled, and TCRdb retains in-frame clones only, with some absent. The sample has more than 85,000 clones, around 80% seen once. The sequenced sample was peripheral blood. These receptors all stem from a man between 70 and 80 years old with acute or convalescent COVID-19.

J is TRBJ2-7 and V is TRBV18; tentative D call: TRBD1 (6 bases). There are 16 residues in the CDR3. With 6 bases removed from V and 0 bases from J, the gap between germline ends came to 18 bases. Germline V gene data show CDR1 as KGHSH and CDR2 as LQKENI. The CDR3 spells CASSLRQTGPSYEQYF. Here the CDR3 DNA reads TGTGCCAGCTCTCTCCGACAGACAGGACCCTCCTACGAGCAGTACTTC. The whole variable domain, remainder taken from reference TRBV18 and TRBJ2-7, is NAGVMQNPRHLVRRRGQEARLRCSPMKGHSHVYWYRQLPEEGLKFMVYLQKENIIDESGMPKERFSAEFPKEGPSILRIQQVVRGDSAAYFCASSLRQTGPSYEQYFGPGTRLTVT.

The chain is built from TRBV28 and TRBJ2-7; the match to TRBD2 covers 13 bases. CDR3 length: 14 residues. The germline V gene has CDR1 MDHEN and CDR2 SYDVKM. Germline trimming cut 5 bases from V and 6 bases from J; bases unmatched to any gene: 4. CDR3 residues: CASSAGTSGAEQYF. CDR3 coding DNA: TGTGCCAGCAGTGCCGGGACTAGCGGGGCCGAGCAGTACTTC.

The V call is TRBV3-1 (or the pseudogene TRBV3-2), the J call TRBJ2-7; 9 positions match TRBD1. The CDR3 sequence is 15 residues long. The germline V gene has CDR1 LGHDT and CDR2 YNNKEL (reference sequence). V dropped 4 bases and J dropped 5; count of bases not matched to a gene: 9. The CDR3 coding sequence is TGTGCCAGCAGCCTTCGACAGGGGGTCGTCAACGAGCAGTACTTC. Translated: CASSLRQGVVNEQYF.

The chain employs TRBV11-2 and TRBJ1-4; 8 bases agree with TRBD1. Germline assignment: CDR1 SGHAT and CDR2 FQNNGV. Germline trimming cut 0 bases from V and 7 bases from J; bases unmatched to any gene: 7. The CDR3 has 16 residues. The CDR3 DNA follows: TGTGCCAGCAGCTTAGATCCCGGCAGGGGGCTTGAAAAACTGTTTTTT. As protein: CASSLDPGRGLEKLFF.

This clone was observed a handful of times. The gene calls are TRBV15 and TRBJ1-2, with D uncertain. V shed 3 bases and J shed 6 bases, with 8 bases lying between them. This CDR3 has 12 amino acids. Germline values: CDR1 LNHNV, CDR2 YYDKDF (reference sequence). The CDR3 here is CATSSLIDGYTF. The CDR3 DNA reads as TGTGCCACCAGCAGTTTAATAGATGGCTACACCTTC.

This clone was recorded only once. CDR3 loop: CASSERTRMNSPLHF. CDR3 DNA: TGCGCCAGCAGTGAGCGGACACGGATGAATTCACCCCTCCACTTT. The chain links TRBV10-2 to TRBJ1-6; TRBD1 might be the D (5 bases). Germline CDR1 and CDR2: WSHSY and SAAADI. V was clipped by 2 bases and J by 7 bases, with 12 bases between them. CDR3 length: 15 amino acids.

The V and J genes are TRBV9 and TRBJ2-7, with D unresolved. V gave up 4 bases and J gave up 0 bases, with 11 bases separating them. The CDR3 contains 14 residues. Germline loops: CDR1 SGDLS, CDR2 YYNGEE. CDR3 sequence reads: CASSPQWSSYEQYF. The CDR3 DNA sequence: TGTGCCAGCAGCCCCCAGTGGAGCTCCTACGAGCAGTACTTC.

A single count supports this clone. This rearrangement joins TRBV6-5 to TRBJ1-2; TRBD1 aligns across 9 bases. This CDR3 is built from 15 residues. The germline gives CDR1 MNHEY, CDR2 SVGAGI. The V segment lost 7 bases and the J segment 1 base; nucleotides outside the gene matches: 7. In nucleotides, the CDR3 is TGTGCCAGCACCGAACAGGGGGCCCTTAACTATGGCTACACCTTC. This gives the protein CASTEQGALNYGYTF.

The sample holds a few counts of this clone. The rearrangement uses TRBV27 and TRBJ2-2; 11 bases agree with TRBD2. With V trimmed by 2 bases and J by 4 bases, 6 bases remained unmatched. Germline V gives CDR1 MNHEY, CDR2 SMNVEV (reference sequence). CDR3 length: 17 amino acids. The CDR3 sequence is CASSLGLAGGPTGELFF. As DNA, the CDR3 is TGTGCCAGCAGTTTAGGGCTAGCGGGAGGCCCCACCGGGGAGCTGTTTTTT.

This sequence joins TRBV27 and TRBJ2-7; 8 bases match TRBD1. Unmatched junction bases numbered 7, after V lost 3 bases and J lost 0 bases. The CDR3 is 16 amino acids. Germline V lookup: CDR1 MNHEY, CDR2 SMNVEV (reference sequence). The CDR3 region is CASSLLGQGVSYEQYF. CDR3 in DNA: TGTGCCAGCAGTTTGCTCGGACAGGGTGTCTCCTACGAGCAGTACTTC.

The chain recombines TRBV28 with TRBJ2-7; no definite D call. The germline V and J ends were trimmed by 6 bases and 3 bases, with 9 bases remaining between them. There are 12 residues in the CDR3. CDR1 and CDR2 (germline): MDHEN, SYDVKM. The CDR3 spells CASRPPGYEQYF. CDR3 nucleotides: TGTGCCAGCAGACCCCCAGGCTACGAGCAGTACTTC.

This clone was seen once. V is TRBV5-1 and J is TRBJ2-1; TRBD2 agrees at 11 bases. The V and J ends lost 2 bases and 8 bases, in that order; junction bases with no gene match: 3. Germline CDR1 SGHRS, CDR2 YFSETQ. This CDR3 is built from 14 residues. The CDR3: CASSFVAGGDEQFF. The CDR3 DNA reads TGCGCCAGCAGCTTTGTAGCGGGAGGGGATGAGCAGTTCTTC.

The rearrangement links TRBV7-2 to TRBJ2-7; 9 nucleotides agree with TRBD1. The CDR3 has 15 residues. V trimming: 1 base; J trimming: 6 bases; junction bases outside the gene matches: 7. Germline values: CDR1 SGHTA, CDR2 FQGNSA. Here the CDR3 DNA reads TGTGCCAGCAGCTTAGTTACAGGGGGCAGGGGCGAGCAGTACTTC. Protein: CASSLVTGGRGEQYF.

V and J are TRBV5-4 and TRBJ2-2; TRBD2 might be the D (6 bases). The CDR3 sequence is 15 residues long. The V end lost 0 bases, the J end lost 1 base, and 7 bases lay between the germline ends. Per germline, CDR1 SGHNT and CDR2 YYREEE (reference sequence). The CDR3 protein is CASSLVGRNTGELFF. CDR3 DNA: TGTGCCAGCAGCTTGGTCGGGAGGAACACCGGGGAGCTGTTTTTT.

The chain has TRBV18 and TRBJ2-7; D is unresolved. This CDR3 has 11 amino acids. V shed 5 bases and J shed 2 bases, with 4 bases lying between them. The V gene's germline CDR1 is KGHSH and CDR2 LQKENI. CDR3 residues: CASSSAYEQYF. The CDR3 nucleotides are TGTGCCAGCTCATCGGCCTACGAGCAGTACTTC.

The CDR3 DNA sequence: TGTGCCAGCAGACTAGCGGGATGGGCAGATACGCAGTATTTT. Encoded protein: CASRLAGWADTQYF. V gene TRBV7-3 combines with J gene TRBJ2-3; 10 bases align to TRBD2. With V trimmed by 6 bases and J by 4 bases, 4 bases remained unmatched. CDR1 and CDR2 from the germline V gene are SGHTA and FQGTGA. This CDR3 comprises 14 residues.

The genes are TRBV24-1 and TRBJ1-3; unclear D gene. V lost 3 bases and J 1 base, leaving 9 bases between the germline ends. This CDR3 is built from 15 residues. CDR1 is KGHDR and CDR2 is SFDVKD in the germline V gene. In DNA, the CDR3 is TGTGCCACCAGTGATCCGGGAGCTTCTGGAAACACCATATATTTT. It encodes CATSDPGASGNTIYF.

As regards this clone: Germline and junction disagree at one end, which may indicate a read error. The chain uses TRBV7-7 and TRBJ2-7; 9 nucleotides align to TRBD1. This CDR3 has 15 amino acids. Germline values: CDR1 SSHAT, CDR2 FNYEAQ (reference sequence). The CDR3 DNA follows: TGTGCTAGCAGCTTAGGGACAGGGCCCTCCTACGAGCAGTACTTC. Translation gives CASSLGTGPSYEQYF. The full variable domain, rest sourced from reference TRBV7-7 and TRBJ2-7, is GAGVSQSPRYKVTKRGQDVTLRCDPISSHATLYWYQQALGQGPEFLTYFNYEAQPDKSGLPSDRFSAERPEGSISTLTIQRTEQRDSAMYRCASSLGTGPSYEQYFGPGTRLTVT.

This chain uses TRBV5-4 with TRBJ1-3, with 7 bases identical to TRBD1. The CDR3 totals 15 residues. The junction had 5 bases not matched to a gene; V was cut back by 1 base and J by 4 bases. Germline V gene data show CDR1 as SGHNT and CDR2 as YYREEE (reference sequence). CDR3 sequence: CASSLRQGGGNTIYF. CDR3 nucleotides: TGTGCCAGCAGCTTGAGACAGGGAGGAGGAAACACCATATATTTT.

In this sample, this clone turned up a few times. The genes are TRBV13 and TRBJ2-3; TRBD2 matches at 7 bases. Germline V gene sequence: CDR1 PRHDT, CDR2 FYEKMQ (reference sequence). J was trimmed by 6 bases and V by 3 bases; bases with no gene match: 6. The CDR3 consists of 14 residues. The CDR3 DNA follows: TGTGCCAGCAGCTTGGGCGGGAGACATGATACGCAGTATTTT. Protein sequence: CASSLGGRHDTQYF.